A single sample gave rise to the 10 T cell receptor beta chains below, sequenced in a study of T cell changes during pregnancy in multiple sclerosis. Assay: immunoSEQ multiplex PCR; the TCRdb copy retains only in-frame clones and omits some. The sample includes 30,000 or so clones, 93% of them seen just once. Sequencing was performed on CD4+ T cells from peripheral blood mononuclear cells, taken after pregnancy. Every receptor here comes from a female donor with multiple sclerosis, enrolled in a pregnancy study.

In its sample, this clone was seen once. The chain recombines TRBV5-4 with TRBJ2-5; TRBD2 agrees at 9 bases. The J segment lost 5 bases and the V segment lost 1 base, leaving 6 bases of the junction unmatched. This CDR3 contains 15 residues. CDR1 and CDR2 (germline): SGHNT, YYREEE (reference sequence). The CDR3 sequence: CASSLYLAGLETQYF. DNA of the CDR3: TGTGCCAGCAGCTTGTATCTAGCGGGACTGGAGACCCAGTACTTC. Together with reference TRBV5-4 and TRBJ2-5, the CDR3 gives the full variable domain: ETGVTQSPTHLIKTRGQQVTLRCSSQSGHNTVSWYQQALGQGPQFIFQYYREEENGRGNFPPRFSGLQFPNYSSELNVNALELDDSALYLCASSLYLAGLETQYFGPGTRLLVL.

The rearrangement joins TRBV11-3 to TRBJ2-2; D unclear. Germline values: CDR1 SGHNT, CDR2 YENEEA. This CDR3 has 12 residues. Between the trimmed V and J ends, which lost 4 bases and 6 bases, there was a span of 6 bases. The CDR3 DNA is TGTGCCAGCAGCTCAACAGCCGGGGAGCTGTTTTTT. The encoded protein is CASSSTAGELFF.

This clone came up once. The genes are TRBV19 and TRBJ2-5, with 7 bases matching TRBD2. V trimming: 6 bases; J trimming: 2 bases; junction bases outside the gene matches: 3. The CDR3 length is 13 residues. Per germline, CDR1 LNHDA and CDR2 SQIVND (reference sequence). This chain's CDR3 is CASSGGFQETQYF. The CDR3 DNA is TGTGCCAGTAGCGGGGGGTTTCAAGAGACCCAGTACTTC. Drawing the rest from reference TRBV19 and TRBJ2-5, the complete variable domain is DGGITQSPKYLFRKEGQNVTLSCEQNLNHDAMYWYRQDPGQGLRLIYYSQIVNDFQKGDIAEGYSVSREKKESFPLTVTSAQKNPTAFYLCASSGGFQETQYFGPGTRLLVL.

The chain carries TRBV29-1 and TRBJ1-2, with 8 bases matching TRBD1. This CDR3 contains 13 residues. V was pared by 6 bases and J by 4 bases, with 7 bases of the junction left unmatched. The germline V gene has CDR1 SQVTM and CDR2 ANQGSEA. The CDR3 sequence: CSVGQGRGYGYTF. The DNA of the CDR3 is TGCAGCGTCGGACAGGGTCGGGGCTATGGCTACACCTTC.

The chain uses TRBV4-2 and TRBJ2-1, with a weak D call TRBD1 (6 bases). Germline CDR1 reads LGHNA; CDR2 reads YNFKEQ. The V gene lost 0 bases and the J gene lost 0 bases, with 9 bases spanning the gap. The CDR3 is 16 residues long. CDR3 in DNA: TGTGCCAGCAGCCAAGATATGGACAGCTCCTACAATGAGCAGTTCTTC. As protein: CASSQDMDSSYNEQFF.

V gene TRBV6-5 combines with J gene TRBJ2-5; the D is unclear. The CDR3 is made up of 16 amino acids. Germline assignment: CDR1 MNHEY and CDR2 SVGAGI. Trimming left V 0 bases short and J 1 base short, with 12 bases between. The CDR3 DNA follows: TGTGCCAGCAGTTACTCCTTATCCGGCGGCCAAGAGACCCAGTACTTC. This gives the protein CASSYSLSGGQETQYF.

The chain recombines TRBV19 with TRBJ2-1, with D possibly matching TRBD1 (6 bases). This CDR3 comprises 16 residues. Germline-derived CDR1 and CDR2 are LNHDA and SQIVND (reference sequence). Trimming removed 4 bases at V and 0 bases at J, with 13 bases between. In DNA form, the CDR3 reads TGTGCCAGTAGTACCCCCGGACAGAGCTCCTACAATGAGCAGTTCTTC. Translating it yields CASSTPGQSSYNEQFF.

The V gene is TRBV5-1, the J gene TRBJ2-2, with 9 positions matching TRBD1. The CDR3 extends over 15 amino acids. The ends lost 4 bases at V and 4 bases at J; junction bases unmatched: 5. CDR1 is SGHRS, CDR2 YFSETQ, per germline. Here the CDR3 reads CASSATGGFTGELFF. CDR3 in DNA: TGCGCCAGCAGCGCTACAGGGGGCTTCACCGGGGAGCTGTTTTTT.

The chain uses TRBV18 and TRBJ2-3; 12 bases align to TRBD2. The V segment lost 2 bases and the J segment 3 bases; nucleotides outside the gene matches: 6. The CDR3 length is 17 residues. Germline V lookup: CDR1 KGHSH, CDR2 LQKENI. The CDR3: CASSPIGLAGNTDTQYF. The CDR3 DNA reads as TGTGCCAGCTCACCAATCGGACTAGCGGGGAATACAGATACGCAGTATTTT.

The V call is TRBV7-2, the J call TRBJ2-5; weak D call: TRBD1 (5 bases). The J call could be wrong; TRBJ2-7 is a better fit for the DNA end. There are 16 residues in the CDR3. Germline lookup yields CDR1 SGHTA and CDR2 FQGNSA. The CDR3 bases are TGTGCCAGCAGCTTAGGGACCACAGGCCCAGCCTACGAGCAGTACTTC. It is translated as CASSLGTTGPAYEQYF.